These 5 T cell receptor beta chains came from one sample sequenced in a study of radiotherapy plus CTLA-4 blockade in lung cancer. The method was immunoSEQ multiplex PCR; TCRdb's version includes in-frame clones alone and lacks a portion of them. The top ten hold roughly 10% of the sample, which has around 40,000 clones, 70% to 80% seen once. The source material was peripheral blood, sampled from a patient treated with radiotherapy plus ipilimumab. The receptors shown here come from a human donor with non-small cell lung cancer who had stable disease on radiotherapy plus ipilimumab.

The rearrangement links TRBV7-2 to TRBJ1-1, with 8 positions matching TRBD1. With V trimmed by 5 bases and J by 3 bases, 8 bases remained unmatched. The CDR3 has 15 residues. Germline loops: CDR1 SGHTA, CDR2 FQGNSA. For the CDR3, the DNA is TGTGCCAGCAGCCCCGGACAGGGAGGGGACACTGAAGCTTTCTTT. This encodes CASSPGQGGDTEAFF.

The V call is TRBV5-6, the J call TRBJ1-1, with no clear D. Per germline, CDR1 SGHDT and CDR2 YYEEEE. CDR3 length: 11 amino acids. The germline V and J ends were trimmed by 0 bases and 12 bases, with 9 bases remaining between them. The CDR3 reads CASSLGLRTFF. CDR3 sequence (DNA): TGTGCCAGCAGCTTGGGACTACGTACTTTCTTT.

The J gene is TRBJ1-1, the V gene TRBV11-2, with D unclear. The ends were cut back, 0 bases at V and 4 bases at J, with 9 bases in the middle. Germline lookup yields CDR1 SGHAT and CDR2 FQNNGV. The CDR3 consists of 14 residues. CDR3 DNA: TGTGCCAGCAGCTTAGATGGCTCAACCACTGAAGCTTTCTTT. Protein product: CASSLDGSTTEAFF. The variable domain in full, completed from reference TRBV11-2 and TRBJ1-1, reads EAGVAQSPRYKIIEKRQSVAFWCNPISGHATLYWYQQILGQGPKLLIQFQNNGVVDDSQLPKDRFSAERLKGVDSTLKIQPAKLEDSAVYLCASSLDGSTTEAFFGQGTRLTVV.

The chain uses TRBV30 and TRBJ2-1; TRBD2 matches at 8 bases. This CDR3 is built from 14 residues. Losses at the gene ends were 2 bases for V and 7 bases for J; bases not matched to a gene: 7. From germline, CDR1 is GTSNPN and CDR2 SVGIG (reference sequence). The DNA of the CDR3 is TGTGCCTGGAGTTCTATATCGGGGGGGAATGAGCAGTTCTTC. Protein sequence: CAWSSISGGNEQFF.

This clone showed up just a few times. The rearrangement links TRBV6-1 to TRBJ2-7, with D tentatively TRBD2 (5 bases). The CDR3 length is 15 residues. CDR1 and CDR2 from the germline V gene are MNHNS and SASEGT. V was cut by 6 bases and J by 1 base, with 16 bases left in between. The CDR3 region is CASSLQHTGSYEQYF. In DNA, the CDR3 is TGTGCCAGCAGCCTACAGCATACGGGGTCCTACGAGCAGTACTTC.